A selection of T cell receptor beta chains follows, all from one sample in a study of CD8 T cells in ankylosing spondylitis. Via MiXCR, TCRdb re-called the 5' RACE reads, giving one row per CDR3 protein. The repertoire includes roughly 230,000 distinct CDR3 sequences, 15% to 20% of them detected once, and around 30% sits in the top ten. Sequenced sample: blood, either unsorted or a sorted T cell fraction (not recorded which). The receptors were gathered from a male donor with ankylosing spondylitis or in good health (not recorded which). Each CDR3 is given with its conserved first and last residue. D genes are given only for firm matches. Clone size, where shown, is once, few, many, or a class for clones that have expanded.

D gene,clone size,J gene,V gene,CDR3 DNA,CDR3 protein
.,.,TRBJ2-1,TRBV7-9,TGTGCCAGCAGCCCACGACTAGACTATGAGCAGTTCTTC,CASSPRLDYEQFF
.,many,TRBJ2-3,TRBV7-6,TGTGCCAGCAGCTTGTTTATAGGGGGTCGAACAGATACGCAGTATTTT,CASSLFIGGRTDTQYF
TRBD1,few,TRBJ2-7,TRBV12-3/TRBV12-4,TGTGCCAGCAGCCCCAGTCTGGGGACAGGGGCCTACGAGCAGTACTTC,CASSPSLGTGAYEQYF
.,.,TRBJ2-7,TRBV4-2,TGTGCCAGCAGCCAAGATCGGACAGCCTCAGAGATGACCTACGAGCAGTACTTC,CASSQDRTASEMTYEQYF
.,many,TRBJ2-2,TRBV29-1,TGCAGCGTTGAAGATCCCAGTTTGAACACCGGGGAGCTGTTTTTT,CSVEDPSLNTGELFF
.,few,TRBJ2-7,TRBV11-2,TGTGCCAGCAGCTTAGAGAGCGTGTCAGGGCTCTACGAGCAGTACTTC,CASSLESVSGLYEQYF
.,few,TRBJ2-7,TRBV7-2,TGTGCCAGCAGCTCCGGTTCCGGTAGCGAGGGGGACTTC,CASSSGSGSEGDF
TRBD2,.,TRBJ2-1,TRBV9,TGTGCCAGCAGCGTATCCCTAGCGGGAGGAGGGGTTGAGCAGTTCTTC,CASSVSLAGGGVEQFF
TRBD1,many,TRBJ2-1,TRBV14,TGTGCCAGCAGCCCCGACAGGGTTTTGCCGTTCTTC,CASSPDRVLPFF
.,few,TRBJ2-1,TRBV29-1,TGCAGCGTTGAATCGGTGAGCTCCTACAATGAGCAGTTCTTC,CSVESVSSYNEQFF
TRBD2,.,TRBJ2-3,TRBV7-2,TGTGCCAGCAGCGCGGGACTAGCGCCCACAGATACGCAGTATTTT,CASSAGLAPTDTQYF
.,.,TRBJ2-7,TRBV27,TGTGCCAGCAGTTTCAACGGGGTCTACGAGCAGTACTTC,CASSFNGVYEQYF
.,few,TRBJ2-7,TRBV6-1,TGTGCCAGCAGTGAGGAAGGCTACTACGAGCAGTACTTC,CASSEEGYYEQYF
.,few,TRBJ2-1,TRBV12-3/TRBV12-4,TGTGCCAGCAGTTTAAGGGGGGGCTCCTACAATGAGCAGTTCTTC,CASSLRGGSYNEQFF
.,few,TRBJ2-7,TRBV20-1,TGCAGTGCTAGTTTGTCAGCCTCCTACGAGCAGTACTTC,CSASLSASYEQYF
.,few,TRBJ2-7,TRBV7-9,TGTGCCAGCAGTTCTGTTTCCCACTACGAGCAGTACTTC,CASSSVSHYEQYF
.,.,TRBJ2-7,TRBV5-4,TGTGCCAGCAGCTCGAGGGGGGGACTGGGCGAGCAGTACTTC,CASSSRGGLGEQYF
.,.,TRBJ2-7,TRBV30,TGTGCCTGGGAACAGGGCTACGAGCAGTACTTC,CAWEQGYEQYF
TRBD1,few,TRBJ2-2,TRBV29-1,TGCAGCGTTGGAGGGGGCCGGACCGGGGAGCTGTTTTTT,CSVGGGRTGELFF
TRBD1,.,TRBJ2-5,TRBV12-3/TRBV12-4,TGTGCCAGCAGTTCGACCCGGGACAGGGGGCAGGATGAGACCCAGTACTTC,CASSSTRDRGQDETQYF
.,.,TRBJ2-7,TRBV7-9,TGTGCCAGCAGCGGGGGACTGATCTCCTACGAGCAGTACTTC,CASSGGLISYEQYF
.,many,TRBJ1-2,TRBV5-1,TGCGCCAGCAGCTTCAGTAACTATGGCTACACCTTC,CASSFSNYGYTF
TRBD2,many,TRBJ2-7,TRBV5-1,TGCGCCAGCAGCTTGGAACTAGCGGAAACCTACGAGCAGTACTTC,CASSLELAETYEQYF
.,few,TRBJ2-1,TRBV12-3/TRBV12-4,TGTGCCAGCTCGGAGAGGGGCCTTTCGGATGAGCAGTTCTTC,CASSERGLSDEQFF
TRBD2,many,TRBJ2-1,TRBV29-1,TGCAGCGCCACCGGACTAGCGGGTTACAATGAGCAGTTCTTC,CSATGLAGYNEQFF
.,few,TRBJ2-7,TRBV7-9,TGTGCCAGCAGCCCATGGGTCGGGGTTACCGAGCAGTACTTC,CASSPWVGVTEQYF
TRBD1,few,TRBJ2-7,TRBV7-2,TGTGCCACCTCAATCGGGGACAGGGCTTACGAGCAGTACTTC,CATSIGDRAYEQYF
.,few,TRBJ1-5,TRBV3-1,TGTGCCAGCAGCCAAGCTTTTAATAGCAATCAGCCCCAGCATTTT,CASSQAFNSNQPQHF
TRBD2,few,TRBJ2-1,TRBV19,TGTGCCAGTAGTCTAGCGGACGACAATGAGCAGTTCTTC,CASSLADDNEQFF
TRBD1,few,TRBJ1-2,TRBV6-2/TRBV6-3,TGTGCCAGCAGTTACACCAGGACAGGAGACTATGGCTACACCTTC,CASSYTRTGDYGYTF
.,.,TRBJ2-7,TRBV5-6,TGTGCCAGCAGCGTGGCGGTATCCTACGAGCAGTACTTC,CASSVAVSYEQYF
.,many,TRBJ2-7,TRBV4-3,TGCGCCAGCAGCCCGTCTATGGGATACGAGCAGTACTTC,CASSPSMGYEQYF
.,.,TRBJ2-5,TRBV15,TGTGCCACCAGCGAAACGGAAGAGACCCAGTACTTC,CATSETEETQYF
.,.,TRBJ2-7,TRBV12-3/TRBV12-4,TGTGCCAGCAGTTACGGCGGAGTCGAGCAGTACTTC,CASSYGGVEQYF
TRBD2,.,TRBJ2-1,TRBV7-2,TGTGCCAACCGGCTAGCGGGAGGCGTAGCCCTGCAGTTCTTC,CANRLAGGVALQFF
TRBD2,.,TRBJ2-7,TRBV3-1,TGTGCCAGCAGCCAAGATCTAGCGGGAATGGGCGAGCAGTACTTC,CASSQDLAGMGEQYF
.,.,TRBJ2-1,TRBV12-3/TRBV12-4,TGTGCCAGCAGTTTAGAGGCTTGGGCGGAGCAGTTCTTC,CASSLEAWAEQFF
.,few,TRBJ2-7,TRBV27,TGTGCCAGCTTACTCTCCGAGCAGTACTTC,CASLLSEQYF
.,.,TRBJ2-2,TRBV28,TGTGCCAGCAGTGATCCCGGGGAGCTGTTTTTT,CASSDPGELFF
.,.,TRBJ2-2,TRBV6-4,TGTGCCAGCAGTGTGCGGGGCGGGGACACCGGGGAGCTGTTTTTT,CASSVRGGDTGELFF
.,many,TRBJ2-1,TRBV25-1,TGTGCCAGCAGTGCGGAGCCCCCAACCCAGTTCTTC,CASSAEPPTQFF
.,few,TRBJ2-2,TRBV9,TGTGCCAGCAGCGGTACAGCGGGCCGTCCCGGGGAGCTGTTTTTT,CASSGTAGRPGELFF
.,few,TRBJ2-7,TRBV27,TGTGCCAGCAGTCTTTTGGGAGACGAGCAGTACTTC,CASSLLGDEQYF
.,few,TRBJ1-5,TRBV4-3,TGCGCCAGCAGCCAAGATAATTGGAGCAATCAGCCCCAGCATTTT,CASSQDNWSNQPQHF
.,few,TRBJ2-7,TRBV7-9,TGTGCCAGCAGCGAACGGGACAACTCCTACGAGCAGTACTTC,CASSERDNSYEQYF
.,few,TRBJ1-1,TRBV28,TGTGCCAGCAGTCAGGACGGTAACACTGAAGCTTTCTTT,CASSQDGNTEAFF